This T cell receptor (beta chain) derives from a study of PD-1 blockade in classical Hodgkin lymphoma. Sequenced by immunoSEQ multiplex PCR; TCRdb stores in-frame clones only, minus some. The repertoire holds about 19,000 clones, approximately 76% seen once, with roughly two fifths in the top ten. The time point here: cycle 4 day 1 (C4D1), after 6 weeks of nivolumab. There was relapse after autologous stem cell transplantation in every patient, and there was variation in brentuximab vedotin exposure. Study results and limitations: A reduction in baseline TCR diversity was reportedly seen in newly diagnosed patients relative to healthy donors. Later analyses included only patients treated at least 1 year post-ASCT.

CDR3 length: 14 amino acids. From germline, CDR1 is SGHNT and CDR2 YENEEA. The germline V and J ends were trimmed by 3 bases and 4 bases, with 12 bases remaining between them. With regard to this clone: Its matching antigen is unknown.

The source is a human donor with classical Hodgkin lymphoma. The rearrangement uses TRBV11-3 and TRBJ1-1; D possibly corresponds to TRBD1 (5 bases). The sample in question was peripheral blood mononuclear cells (PBMCs), obtained before the fourth cycle of nivolumab. The CDR3 DNA is TGTGCCAGCAGCTTGGACGGGGCCGGCACTGAAGCTTTCTTT. This translates into CASSLDGAGTEAFF.